The rows below give T cell receptor beta chains drawn from one sample of a study of CD8 T cells in ankylosing spondylitis. TCRdb re-called the 5' RACE reads with MiXCR, one entry per CDR3 protein. The sample includes fewer than 450,000 distinct CDR3 sequences, approximately 17% of them seen just once. Source material: blood, either unsorted or a sorted T cell fraction (not recorded which). Source of these receptors: a male donor with ankylosing spondylitis. The CDR3 runs from the conserved cysteine through the conserved F or W. Each record gives: D gene, J gene, V gene, clone size, CDR3 protein, CDR3 DNA. A D gene is named only where the DNA matches it firmly. Not every row has a clone size; where given, it reads once, few, many or a size class.

>TRBD2|TRBJ2-1|TRBV5-6|NA
CASSLVGGGPYNEQFF
TGTGCCAGCAGCTTGGTAGGCGGGGGACCATACAATGAGCAGTTCTTC
>NA|TRBJ2-1|TRBV20-1|NA
CSASRDSLGSYNEQFF
TGCAGTGCTAGTAGGGACTCCCTTGGCTCCTACAATGAGCAGTTCTTC
>NA|TRBJ2-1|TRBV7-9|few
CASFYWGGASYNEQFF
TGTGCCAGCTTCTACTGGGGGGGGGCCTCCTACAATGAGCAGTTCTTC
>TRBD1|TRBJ2-2|TRBV4-2|NA
CASSQENPWTGGTGELFF
TGTGCCAGCAGCCAAGAGAATCCGTGGACAGGGGGAACCGGGGAGCTGTTTTTT
>NA|TRBJ1-2|TRBV7-2|few
CASSLAGPGYTF
TGTGCCAGCAGCTTAGCAGGGCCCGGCTACACCTTC
>NA|TRBJ2-2|TRBV10-2|few
CASSEGRGELFF
TGCGCCAGCAGTGAGGGACGGGGGGAGCTGTTTTTT
>NA|TRBJ2-6|TRBV24-1|NA
CATSAAGANVLTF
TGTGCCACCAGTGCTGCTGGGGCCAACGTCCTGACTTTC
>TRBD2|TRBJ2-5|TRBV2|NA
CASRRSGGVQETQYF
TGTGCCAGCAGGCGAAGCGGGGGAGTCCAAGAGACCCAGTACTTC
>TRBD2|TRBJ2-3|TRBV5-1|few
CASFGGRPTDTQYF
TGCGCCAGCTTCGGCGGGAGGCCCACAGATACGCAGTATTTT
>NA|TRBJ2-5|TRBV20-1|few
CSANPDLVGETQYF
TGCAGTGCTAACCCTGACTTGGTCGGGGAGACCCAGTACTTC
>NA|TRBJ1-2|TRBV15|few
CATSRGRQAGNYGYTF
TGTGCCACCAGCAGAGGACGGCAGGCTGGGAACTATGGCTACACCTTC
>NA|TRBJ1-5|TRBV12-3/TRBV12-4|NA
CASSLGRLSNQPQHF
TGTGCCAGCAGTTTAGGGCGGTTGAGCAATCAGCCCCAGCATTTT